The 28 T cell receptor beta chains given below trace back to one sample, sequenced in a study of cytomegalovirus exposure and HLA in healthy donors. Primers included in the PCR were 60 Vbeta and 13 Jbeta primers. TCRdb's table, derived via immunoSEQ multiplex PCR, lists solely in-frame clones and lacks some. The sample consists of about 120,000 clones, roughly 15% of them appearing once. The sequencing input was PBMCs. These receptors all come from a female donor in good health and CMV-seropositive.

The chain employs TRBV6-5 and TRBJ1-1; 7 bases agree with TRBD1. CDR1 MNHEY and CDR2 SVGAGI come from the germline V gene. This CDR3 contains 14 residues. The V and J ends lost 5 bases and 0 bases, in that order; junction bases with no gene match: 3. CDR3 sequence (DNA): TGTGCCAGCAGTAACAGGGGCTTGAACACTGAAGCTTTCTTT. Translation: CASSNRGLNTEAFF.

The chain links TRBV19 to TRBJ1-5; a weak D match, TRBD1 (6 bases). This CDR3 comprises 14 residues. CDR1 is LNHDA and CDR2 is SQIVND in the germline V gene (reference sequence). V dropped 2 bases and J dropped 7 bases, with 12 bases sitting between them. CDR3 DNA: TGTGCCAGTAGTATATGGGGGCCAGGACAGCCCCAGCATTTT. This encodes CASSIWGPGQPQHF.

The rearrangement joins TRBV28 to TRBJ1-2, with 11 bases aligning to TRBD1. The CDR3 has 16 residues. Looked up from germline, CDR1 is MDHEN and CDR2 is SYDVKM. V trimming: 2 bases; J trimming: 6 bases; junction bases outside the gene matches: 8. The chain's CDR3 is CASSLARTGGAHGYTF. The DNA for the CDR3 is TGTGCCAGCAGTTTAGCAAGGACAGGGGGCGCCCATGGCTACACCTTC.

V is TRBV9 and J is TRBJ2-7, with 9 bases identical to TRBD2. The CDR3 consists of 15 residues. The V segment lost 4 bases and the J segment 7 bases; nucleotides outside the gene matches: 12. Germline values: CDR1 SGDLS, CDR2 YYNGEE. CDR3 nucleotides: TGTGCCAGCAGCTCCGGGGCGGGGGGGCCGGGTGAGCAGTACTTC. Protein sequence: CASSSGAGGPGEQYF.

V and J are TRBV5-1 and TRBJ2-5, with 10 bases lining up with TRBD1. After removal of 4 bases from V and 4 bases from J, the junction contained 7 bases not matched to a gene. CDR1 is SGHRS, CDR2 YFSETQ, per germline. This CDR3 contains 15 residues. CDR3 DNA sequence: TGCGCCAGCAGCGGAGGGACAGGGGCTCCAGAGACCCAGTACTTC. Amino acid sequence: CASSGGTGAPETQYF.

The chain couples TRBV28 to TRBJ2-7; the D gene is possibly TRBD2 (5 bases). CDR3 size: 16 residues. Trimming stripped 3 bases from V and 0 bases from J, with 15 bases between. Germline V gives CDR1 MDHEN, CDR2 SYDVKM. CDR3 bases: TGTGCCAGCAGTTTGGAGGTGACGGAACCCTCCTACGAGCAGTACTTC. Protein product: CASSLEVTEPSYEQYF.

CDR3: CASSLPSGSEQFF. CDR3 nucleotide sequence: TGTGCCAGCAGTTTGCCTAGCGGGAGCGAGCAGTTCTTC. The V and J genes are TRBV28 and TRBJ2-1, with 10 bases identical to TRBD2. CDR3 size: 13 residues. CDR1 and CDR2 from the germline V gene are MDHEN and SYDVKM. V lost 3 bases to trimming and J lost 10 bases; unmatched junction nucleotides: 3.

This clone was seen more than once but under ten times. This CDR3 is CASRTLDSNQPQHF. In nucleotides, the CDR3 is TGTGCCAGTAGGACATTAGATAGCAATCAGCCCCAGCATTTT. The V and J genes are TRBV19 and TRBJ1-5; D call uncertain. This CDR3 has 14 residues. Trimming took off 6 bases at V and 0 bases at J, with 9 bases between the two ends. The germline gives CDR1 LNHDA, CDR2 SQIVND (reference sequence).

The J gene is TRBJ1-1, the V gene TRBV18, with D possibly matching TRBD1 (5 bases). V was pared by 2 bases and J by 5 bases, with 9 bases between. Germline CDR1 KGHSH, CDR2 LQKENI. The CDR3 runs 13 residues. The CDR3 region has the DNA TGTGCCAGCTCACCAATGCAGGGTACTGAAGCTTTCTTT. Amino acid sequence: CASSPMQGTEAFF.

The genes are TRBV15 and TRBJ1-5, with D perhaps TRBD1 (6 bases). This CDR3 has 15 residues. Trimming took off 3 bases at V and 1 base at J, with 10 bases between the two ends. CDR1 and CDR2 (germline): LNHNV, YYDKDF (reference sequence). Here the CDR3 DNA reads TGTGCCACCAGCAGTGACAGGCTCAGCAATCAGCCCCAGCATTTT. This translates into CATSSDRLSNQPQHF.

The chain recombines TRBV5-1 with TRBJ1-2, with 7 bases matching TRBD1. There are 13 residues in the CDR3. V lost 5 bases and J lost 8; bases outside the gene matches: 9. Per the germline V gene, CDR1 is SGHRS and CDR2 is YFSETQ. CDR3 amino acids: CASRSLEGGGYTF. CDR3 bases: TGCGCCAGCAGATCATTAGAAGGGGGCGGCTACACCTTC.

In this sample, this clone turned up a few times. The chain carries TRBV9 and TRBJ2-5, with 12 bases aligning to TRBD2. The CDR3 runs 17 residues. V was clipped by 0 bases and J by 5 bases; unmatched bases: 8. The germline V gene has CDR1 SGDLS and CDR2 YYNGEE. The CDR3 protein is CASSVAVLAGGPETQYF. Here the CDR3 DNA reads TGTGCCAGCAGCGTAGCTGTGCTAGCGGGGGGGCCCGAGACCCAGTACTTC.

There are a few counts of this clone. The chain couples TRBV13 to TRBJ2-5, with 12 bases lining up with TRBD2. Germline V gene sequence: CDR1 PRHDT, CDR2 FYEKMQ (reference sequence). The CDR3 is 16 amino acids. V shed 0 bases, J shed 2 bases, and the junction held 1 base outside the gene matches. CDR3 residues: CASSLGLAGGQETQYF. In DNA, the CDR3 is TGTGCCAGCAGCTTAGGACTAGCGGGGGGACAAGAGACCCAGTACTTC.

This clone was picked up a small number of times. The V gene is TRBV7-9, the J gene TRBJ2-5; no clear D. CDR3 length: 12 amino acids. Germline CDR1 is SEHNR and CDR2 is FQNEAQ (reference sequence). The V end was cut by 6 bases, the J end by 5 bases, with 10 bases between. CDR3 sequence: CASRLHPETQYF. In DNA, the CDR3 is TGTGCCAGCAGACTACATCCGGAGACCCAGTACTTC.

J is TRBJ2-1 and V is TRBV7-2, with a possible D match to TRBD1 (5 bases). V lost 1 base and J 8 bases, leaving 12 bases between the germline ends. From germline, CDR1 is SGHTA and CDR2 FQGNSA. This CDR3 contains 14 residues. In nucleotides, the CDR3 is TGTGCCAGCAGCTTAGAGCTGGGGCACTATGAGCAGTTCTTC. It specifies CASSLELGHYEQFF.

The rearrangement links TRBV2 to TRBJ1-5; maybe TRBD1 (5 bases). CDR3 length equals 15 residues. Germline V gene lookup returns CDR1 SNHLY and CDR2 FYNNEI. V dropped 0 bases and J dropped 4 bases, with 10 bases sitting between them. DNA for the CDR3: TGTGCCAGCAGTGAAGCATGGGGCAAGAATCAGCCCCAGCATTTT. Its translation is CASSEAWGKNQPQHF. The full variable domain, rest sourced from reference TRBV2 and TRBJ1-5, is EPEVTQTPSHQVTQMGQEVILRCVPISNHLYFYWYRQILGQKVEFLVSFYNNEISEKSEIFDDQFSVERPDGSNFTLKIRSTKLEDSAMYFCASSEAWGKNQPQHFGDGTRLSIL.

The CDR3 is CASSYDRASGNTIYF. DNA for the CDR3: TGTGCCAGCAGTTACGACAGGGCCTCTGGAAACACCATATATTTT. V and J are TRBV6-5 and TRBJ1-3; TRBD1 matches at 7 bases. The length of the CDR3 is 15 residues. CDR1 is MNHEY and CDR2 is SVGAGI in the germline V gene. V was clipped by 2 bases and J by 0 bases; unmatched bases: 1.

The V and J genes are TRBV5-1 and TRBJ2-3; 10 positions match TRBD2. This CDR3 is built from 16 residues. Germline V gene data show CDR1 as SGHRS and CDR2 as YFSETQ. V lost 4 bases and J lost 0; bases outside the gene matches: 5. The CDR3 sequence is CASSKIAGGSTDTQYF. For the CDR3, the DNA is TGCGCCAGCAGCAAAATAGCGGGGGGCAGCACAGATACGCAGTATTTT.

V gene TRBV15 combines with J gene TRBJ1-5, with TRBD1 identical over 8 bases. The CDR3 runs 15 residues. After removal of 0 bases from V and 6 bases from J, the junction contained 4 bases not matched to a gene. Germline V CDR1 and CDR2: LNHNV, YYDKDF (reference sequence). The CDR3 loop reads CATSRDPGGVQPQHF. CDR3 coding DNA: TGTGCCACCAGCAGAGATCCAGGGGGCGTTCAGCCCCAGCATTTT.

This chain connects TRBV5-6 to TRBJ1-3; TRBD1 agrees at 8 bases. The CDR3 length is 17 residues. V lost 0 bases to trimming and J lost 1 base; unmatched junction nucleotides: 6. Germline V gene data show CDR1 as SGHDT and CDR2 as YYEEEE. DNA for the CDR3: TGTGCCAGCAGCTTGGTCCGGACAGGGACTTCTGGAAACACCATATATTTT. This codes for CASSLVRTGTSGNTIYF.

This clone was observed a handful of times. The chain employs TRBV5-6 and TRBJ2-7; no firm D call. Trimming left V 4 bases short and J 6 bases short, with 17 bases between. CDR3 size: 14 residues. CDR1 is SGHDT, CDR2 YYEEEE, per germline. The CDR3 sequence: CASSPAGAPAEQYF. The DNA for the CDR3 is TGTGCCAGCAGCCCTGCCGGAGCTCCTGCCGAGCAGTACTTC.

The chain has TRBV18 and TRBJ1-5; 10 bases line up with TRBD1. The ends lost 1 base at V and 15 bases at J; junction bases unmatched: 15. The CDR3 totals 16 residues. CDR1 and CDR2 from the germline V gene are KGHSH and LQKENI. The CDR3 loop reads CASSPLAGTGVGFWHF. As DNA, the CDR3 is TGTGCCAGCTCACCACTCGCCGGGACAGGGGTGGGATTTTGGCATTTT.

The rearrangement links TRBV10-3 to TRBJ1-2; no clear D. The germline gives CDR1 ENHRY, CDR2 SYGVKD. This CDR3 is built from 15 residues. V lost 3 bases and J 6 bases, leaving 17 bases between the germline ends. The CDR3 sequence: CAISDPSEGQDGYTF. Here the CDR3 DNA reads TGTGCCATCAGTGACCCTTCGGAGGGCCAGGATGGCTACACCTTC.

V gene TRBV29-1 combines with J gene TRBJ2-2, with D possibly being TRBD1 (5 bases). Germline CDR1 and CDR2: SQVTM and ANQGSEA. V lost 6 bases and J lost 4, with 15 bases in between. This CDR3 contains 14 residues. The CDR3 reads CSVVTRASTGELFF. CDR3 coding DNA: TGCAGCGTGGTAACCAGGGCGTCCACCGGGGAGCTGTTTTTT.

The V call is TRBV19, the J call TRBJ1-2; a possible D gene is TRBD1 (6 bases). The germline V and J ends were trimmed by 5 bases and 4 bases, with 11 bases remaining between them. The CDR3 loop spans 13 amino acids. CDR1 LNHDA and CDR2 SQIVND come from the germline V gene (reference sequence). CDR3 protein: CASSASGVYGYTF. The CDR3 nucleotides are TGTGCCAGTAGTGCCTCAGGGGTCTATGGCTACACCTTC.

This clone was seen only a few times. DNA of the CDR3: TGTGCCAGCAGCTTGTCGGGACAGGGAGAGACCCAGTACTTC. Protein product: CASSLSGQGETQYF. V gene TRBV11-2 combines with J gene TRBJ2-5; 9 nucleotides match TRBD1. CDR3 length: 14 residues. CDR1 and CDR2 (germline): SGHAT, FQNNGV. After removal of 3 bases from V and 4 bases from J, the junction contained 3 bases not matched to a gene.

This chain connects TRBV28 to TRBJ1-2; TRBD1 aligns across 11 bases. Germline CDR1 reads MDHEN; CDR2 reads SYDVKM. V lost 4 bases, J lost 0 bases, and 4 bases stayed unmatched. The CDR3 is 16 amino acids. The CDR3 reads CASSSGTGGSNYGYTF. CDR3 bases: TGTGCCAGCAGTTCCGGGACAGGGGGGTCTAACTATGGCTACACCTTC.

The V call is TRBV5-1, the J call TRBJ1-5; TRBD1 matches at 7 bases. This CDR3 is built from 15 residues. The V gene's germline CDR1 is SGHRS and CDR2 YFSETQ. Trimming at V came to 3 bases and at J to 0 bases, leaving 3 bases not matched to a gene. CDR3: CASSWTGRSNQPQHF. Here the CDR3 DNA reads TGCGCCAGCAGCTGGACAGGTCGTAGCAATCAGCCCCAGCATTTT.